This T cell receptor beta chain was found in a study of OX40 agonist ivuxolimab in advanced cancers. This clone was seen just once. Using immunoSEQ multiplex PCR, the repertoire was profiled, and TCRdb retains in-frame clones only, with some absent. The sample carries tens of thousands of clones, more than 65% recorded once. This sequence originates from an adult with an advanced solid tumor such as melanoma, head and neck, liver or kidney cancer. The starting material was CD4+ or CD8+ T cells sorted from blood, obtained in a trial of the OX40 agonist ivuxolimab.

The CDR3 coding sequence is TGTGCCAGCAGCACGGGGGTGTTTGGCAGTCGCTTAAACACTGAAGCTTTCTTT. This translates into CASSTGVFGSRLNTEAFF. The chain uses TRBV11-3 and TRBJ1-1; weak D call: TRBD1 (5 bases). The CDR3 runs 18 residues. The V end was cut by 5 bases, the J end by 2 bases, with 24 bases between. Germline V lookup: CDR1 SGHNT, CDR2 YENEEA.